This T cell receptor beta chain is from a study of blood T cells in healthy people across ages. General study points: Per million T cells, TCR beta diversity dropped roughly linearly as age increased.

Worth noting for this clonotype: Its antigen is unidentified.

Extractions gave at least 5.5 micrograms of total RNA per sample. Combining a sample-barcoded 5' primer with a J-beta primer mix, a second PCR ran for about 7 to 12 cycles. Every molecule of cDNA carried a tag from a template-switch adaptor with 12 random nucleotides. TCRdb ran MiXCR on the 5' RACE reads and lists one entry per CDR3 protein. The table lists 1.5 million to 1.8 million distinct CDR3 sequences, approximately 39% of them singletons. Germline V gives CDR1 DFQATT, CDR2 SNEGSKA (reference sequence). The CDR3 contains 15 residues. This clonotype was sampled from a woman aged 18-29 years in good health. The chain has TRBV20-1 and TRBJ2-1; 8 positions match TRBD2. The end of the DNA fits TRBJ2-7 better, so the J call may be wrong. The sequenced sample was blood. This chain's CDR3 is CSAQGAGEAYNEQYF. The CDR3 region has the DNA TGCAGTGCCCAGGGAGCGGGGGAAGCCTACAATGAGCAGTACTTC.